This T cell receptor (beta chain) was obtained from a study of graft-versus-host responses after intestinal transplantation. Study overall: Recipients were all induced with anti-thymocyte globulin, then given tacrolimus and steroids for two to three years.

Assay: immunoSEQ multiplex PCR; the TCRdb copy retains only in-frame clones and omits some. The data contain roughly 34,000 clones, approximately 94% of them singletons. General study results and limits: High graft-versus-host to host-versus-graft clonal ratios were seen in allografts of patients with graft-donor T cell macrochimerism. Marrow from the recipient contained GvH clones, some of which had appeared first in ileum or blood. Early post-transplant falls in HvG clones accompanied the peak levels of circulating GvH clones.

Remarks on this clone: What it binds is not known.

Trimming removed 4 bases at V and 4 bases at J, with 19 bases between. Germline-derived CDR1 and CDR2 are LGHNA and YSLEER. This CDR3 region has 16 residues. The chain employs TRBV4-3 and TRBJ1-1; D remains ambiguous. This receptor was obtained from a human donor who was the organ donor for an intestinal transplant. Sequenced material: unstimulated CD4+ T cells sorted from spleen or lymph node cells, taken before transplant. CDR3 bases: TGCGCCAGCAGCCTCCGTCCACGCGACCCGGCCACTGAAGCTTTCTTT. Encoded protein: CASSLRPRDPATEAFF.